A single sample gave rise to the 11 T cell receptor beta chains below, sequenced in a study of beta chain features in type 1 diabetes. The study reverse transcribed the entire isolated RNA, so it sequenced expressed TCRB transcripts. This table comes from immunoSEQ multiplex PCR, and its TCRdb copy is limited to in-frame clones, with some not included. Of about 220,000 clones listed, approximately 11% are singletons. Sequences were obtained from central memory CD4+ T cells from blood. The receptors were sampled from a man aged 18 to 29 in good health.

The V call is TRBV20-1, the J call TRBJ1-1, with D hard to call. This CDR3 is built from 11 residues. Germline V CDR1 and CDR2: DFQATT, SNEGSKA (reference sequence). Trimming removed 6 bases at V and 4 bases at J, with 9 bases between. CDR3 residues: CSAARITEAFF. The CDR3 nucleotides are TGCAGTGCGGCACGGATCACTGAAGCTTTCTTT.

This chain links TRBV6-5 with TRBJ1-2; TRBD1 is a possible D gene (5 bases). This CDR3 comprises 14 residues. Germline V gene sequence: CDR1 MNHEY, CDR2 SVGAGI. The ends were cut back, 5 bases at V and 3 bases at J, with 13 bases in the middle. CDR3 coding DNA: TGTGCCAGCAGTCCCCGGGGCAGCCACTATGGCTACACCTTC. It encodes CASSPRGSHYGYTF.

This clone was seen many times. The chain recombines TRBV6-6 with TRBJ2-7; D unclear. CDR3 length: 12 amino acids. V was cut by 0 bases and J by 5 bases, with 5 bases left in between. Germline lookup yields CDR1 MNHNY and CDR2 SVGAGI (reference sequence). CDR3 sequence: CASSYSTNEQYF. DNA for the CDR3: TGTGCCAGCAGTTACTCGACAAACGAGCAGTACTTC.

V is TRBV10-3 and J is TRBJ1-5; no clear D gene. The CDR3 is 17 amino acids. V was pared by 1 base and J by 3 bases, with 16 bases between. Germline CDR1 and CDR2: ENHRY and SYGVKD. The CDR3 DNA sequence: TGTGCCATCAGTGAGTGGTCAGCCGATGGTCCCAATCAGCCCCAGCATTTT. It specifies CAISEWSADGPNQPQHF.

This clone has more than one count but fewer than ten. Other DNA sequences of this sample code for an identical CDR3. The genes are TRBV30 and TRBJ2-3; perhaps TRBD2 as D (5 bases). The CDR3 contains 11 residues. V lost 2 bases and J lost 6, with 6 bases in between. In germline, CDR1 is GTSNPN, CDR2 SVGIG (reference sequence). CDR3 sequence: CAWSTGDTQYF. In nucleotides, the CDR3 is TGTGCCTGGAGTACGGGGGATACGCAGTATTTT. Filled out from reference TRBV30 and TRBJ2-3, the complete variable domain reads SQTIHQWPATLVQPVGSPLSLECTVEGTSNPNLYWYRQAAGRGLQLLFYSVGIGQISSEVPQNLSASRPQDRQFILSSKKLLLSDSGFYLCAWSTGDTQYFGPGTRLTVL.

This clone was picked up a small number of times. The V gene is TRBV19, the J gene TRBJ1-5; maybe TRBD1 (5 bases). CDR1 is LNHDA, CDR2 SQIVND, per germline (reference sequence). CDR3 length: 14 residues. V shed 3 bases and J shed 5 bases, with 11 bases lying between them. The CDR3 protein is CASSIGGADQPQHF. As DNA, the CDR3 is TGTGCCAGTAGTATCGGAGGGGCGGATCAGCCCCAGCATTTT.

V gene TRBV7-8 combines with J gene TRBJ2-4, with 7 bases lining up with TRBD2. The CDR3 is 14 amino acids. CDR1 and CDR2 from the germline V gene are SGHVS and FQNEAQ. Trimming at V came to 1 base and at J to 8 bases, leaving 5 bases not matched to a gene. In DNA, the CDR3 is TGTGCCAGCAGCTTAGAGGGCCGGGGGGACATTCAGTACTTC. It encodes CASSLEGRGDIQYF.

This clone has only a few counts. This chain uses TRBV5-4 with TRBJ2-1, with D possibly being TRBD1 (5 bases). Trimming stripped 0 bases from V and 0 bases from J, with 16 bases between. This CDR3 is built from 18 residues. Germline CDR1 is SGHNT and CDR2 is YYREEE (reference sequence). This CDR3 is CASSLVGWGKSSYNEQFF. In DNA form, the CDR3 reads TGTGCCAGCAGCTTGGTCGGTTGGGGCAAGAGCTCCTACAATGAGCAGTTCTTC.

In its sample, this clone was seen a few times. The V gene is TRBV7-9, the J gene TRBJ1-5; the match to TRBD1 covers 8 bases. Looked up from germline, CDR1 is SEHNR and CDR2 is FQNEAQ (reference sequence). J was trimmed by 6 bases and V by 1 base; bases with no gene match: 2. This CDR3 has 14 amino acids. CDR3 sequence: CASSLGTGSQPQHF. The CDR3 bases are TGTGCCAGCAGCTTAGGGACAGGGAGTCAGCCCCAGCATTTT.

This clone was observed a few times. The genes are TRBV4-2 and TRBJ2-2; 9 bases line up with TRBD2. There are 16 residues in the CDR3. V gave up 1 base and J gave up 3 bases; unmatched junction bases: 3. The germline gives CDR1 LGHNA, CDR2 YNFKEQ. The CDR3: CASSQAIAGDTGELFF. Here the CDR3 DNA reads TGTGCCAGCAGCCAAGCCATAGCGGGAGACACCGGGGAGCTGTTTTTT.

This clone was observed at least ten times. This chain links TRBV14 with TRBJ2-3; 8 bases line up with TRBD2. V shed 1 base and J 5 bases; nucleotides not matched to a gene: 5. CDR3 length: 15 amino acids. Germline CDR1 is SGHDN and CDR2 is FVKESK. For the CDR3, the DNA is TGTGCCAGCAGCCAAGTTAGCGGGATTGTAGATACGCAGTATTTT. As protein: CASSQVSGIVDTQYF.